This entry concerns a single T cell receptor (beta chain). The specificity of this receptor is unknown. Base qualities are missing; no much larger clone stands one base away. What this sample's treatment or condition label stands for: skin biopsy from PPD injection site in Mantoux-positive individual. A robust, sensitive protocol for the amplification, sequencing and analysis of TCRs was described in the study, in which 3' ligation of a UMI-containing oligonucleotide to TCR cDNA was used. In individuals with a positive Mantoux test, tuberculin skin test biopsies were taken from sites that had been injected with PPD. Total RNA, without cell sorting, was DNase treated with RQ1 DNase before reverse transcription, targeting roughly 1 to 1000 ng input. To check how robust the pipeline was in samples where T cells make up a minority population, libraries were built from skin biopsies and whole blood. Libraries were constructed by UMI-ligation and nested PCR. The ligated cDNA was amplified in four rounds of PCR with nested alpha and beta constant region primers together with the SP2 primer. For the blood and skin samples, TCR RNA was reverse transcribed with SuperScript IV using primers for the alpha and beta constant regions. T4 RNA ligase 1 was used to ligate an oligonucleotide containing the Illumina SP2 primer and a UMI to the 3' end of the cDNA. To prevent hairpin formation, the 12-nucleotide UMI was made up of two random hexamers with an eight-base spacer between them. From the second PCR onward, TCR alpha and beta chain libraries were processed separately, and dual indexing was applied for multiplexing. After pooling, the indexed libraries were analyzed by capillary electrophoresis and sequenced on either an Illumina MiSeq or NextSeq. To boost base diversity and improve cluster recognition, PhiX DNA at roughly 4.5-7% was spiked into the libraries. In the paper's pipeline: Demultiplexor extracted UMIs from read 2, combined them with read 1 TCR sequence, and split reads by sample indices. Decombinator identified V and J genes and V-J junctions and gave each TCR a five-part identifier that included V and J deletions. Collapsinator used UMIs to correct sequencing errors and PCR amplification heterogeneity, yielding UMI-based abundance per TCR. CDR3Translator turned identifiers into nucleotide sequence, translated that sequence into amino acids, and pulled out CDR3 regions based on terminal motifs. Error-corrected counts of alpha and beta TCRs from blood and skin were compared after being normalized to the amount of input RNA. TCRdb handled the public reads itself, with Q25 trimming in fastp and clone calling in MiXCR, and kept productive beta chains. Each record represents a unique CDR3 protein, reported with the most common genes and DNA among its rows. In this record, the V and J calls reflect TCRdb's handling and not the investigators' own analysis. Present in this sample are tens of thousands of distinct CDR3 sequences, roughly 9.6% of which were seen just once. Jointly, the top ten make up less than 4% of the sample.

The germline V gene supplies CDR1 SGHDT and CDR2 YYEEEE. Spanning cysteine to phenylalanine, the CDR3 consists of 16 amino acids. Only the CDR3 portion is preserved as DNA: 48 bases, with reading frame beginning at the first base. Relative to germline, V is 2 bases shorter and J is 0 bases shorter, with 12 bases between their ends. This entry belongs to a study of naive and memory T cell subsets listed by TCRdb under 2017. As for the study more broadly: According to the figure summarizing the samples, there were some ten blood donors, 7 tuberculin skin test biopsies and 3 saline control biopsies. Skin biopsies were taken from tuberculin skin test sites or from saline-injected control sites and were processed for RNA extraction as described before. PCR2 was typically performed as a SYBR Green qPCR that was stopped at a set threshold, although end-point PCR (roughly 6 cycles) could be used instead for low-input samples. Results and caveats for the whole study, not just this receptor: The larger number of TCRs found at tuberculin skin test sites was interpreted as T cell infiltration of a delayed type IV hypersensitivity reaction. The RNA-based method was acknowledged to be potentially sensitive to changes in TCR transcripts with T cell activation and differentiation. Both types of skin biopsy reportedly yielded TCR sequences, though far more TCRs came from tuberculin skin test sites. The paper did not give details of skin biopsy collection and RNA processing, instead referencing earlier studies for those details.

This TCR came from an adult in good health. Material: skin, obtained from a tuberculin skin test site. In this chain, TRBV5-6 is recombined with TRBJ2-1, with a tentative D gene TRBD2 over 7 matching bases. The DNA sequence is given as TGTGCCAGCAGCTTACTACGGGGGGCCTCCTACAATGAGCAGTTCTTC. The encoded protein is CASSLLRGASYNEQFF.